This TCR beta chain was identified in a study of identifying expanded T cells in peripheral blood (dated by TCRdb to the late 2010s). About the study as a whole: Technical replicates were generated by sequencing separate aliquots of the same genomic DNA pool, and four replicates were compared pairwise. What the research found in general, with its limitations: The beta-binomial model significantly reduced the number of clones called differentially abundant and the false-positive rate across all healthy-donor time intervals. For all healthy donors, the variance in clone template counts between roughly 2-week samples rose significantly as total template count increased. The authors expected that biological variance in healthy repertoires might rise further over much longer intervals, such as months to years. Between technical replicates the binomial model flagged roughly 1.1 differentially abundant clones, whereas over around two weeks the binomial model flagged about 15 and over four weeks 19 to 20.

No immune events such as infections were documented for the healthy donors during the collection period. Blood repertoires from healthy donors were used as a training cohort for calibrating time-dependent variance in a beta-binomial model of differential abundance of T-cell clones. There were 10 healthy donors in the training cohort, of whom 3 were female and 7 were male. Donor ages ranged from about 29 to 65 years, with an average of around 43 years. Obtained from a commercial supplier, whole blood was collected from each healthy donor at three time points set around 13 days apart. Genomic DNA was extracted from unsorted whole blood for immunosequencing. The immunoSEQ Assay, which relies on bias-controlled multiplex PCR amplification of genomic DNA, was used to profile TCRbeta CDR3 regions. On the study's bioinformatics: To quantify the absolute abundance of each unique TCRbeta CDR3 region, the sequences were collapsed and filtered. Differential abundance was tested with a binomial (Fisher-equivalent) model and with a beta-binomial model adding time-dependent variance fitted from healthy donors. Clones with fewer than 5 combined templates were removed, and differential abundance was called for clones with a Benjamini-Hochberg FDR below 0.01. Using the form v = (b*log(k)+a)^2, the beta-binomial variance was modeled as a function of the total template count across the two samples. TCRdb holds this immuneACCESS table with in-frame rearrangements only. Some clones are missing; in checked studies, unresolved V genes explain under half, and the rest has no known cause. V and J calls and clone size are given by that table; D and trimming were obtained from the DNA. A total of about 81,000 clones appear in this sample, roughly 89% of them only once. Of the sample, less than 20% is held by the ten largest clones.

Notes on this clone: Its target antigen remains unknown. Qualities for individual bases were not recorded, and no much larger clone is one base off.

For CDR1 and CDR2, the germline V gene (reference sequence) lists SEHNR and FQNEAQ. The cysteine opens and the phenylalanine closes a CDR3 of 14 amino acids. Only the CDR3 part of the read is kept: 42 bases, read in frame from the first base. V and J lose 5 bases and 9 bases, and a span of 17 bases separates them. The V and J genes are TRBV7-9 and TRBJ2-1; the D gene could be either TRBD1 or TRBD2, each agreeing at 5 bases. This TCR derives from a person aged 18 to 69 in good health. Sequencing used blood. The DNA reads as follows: TGTGCCAGCAGCCCTGACTACGTTCAGGGTGAGCAGTTCTTC. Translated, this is CASSPDYVQGEQFF.